One sample yielded the 15 T cell receptor beta chains listed below, sequenced in a study of vaccination effects on CD4 cells after COVID-19. Following a roughly ten-day culture, CD4+ T cells were purified. Two-dose BNT162b2 or mRNA-1273 vaccination was given to participants. Using immunoSEQ multiplex PCR, the repertoire was profiled, and TCRdb retains in-frame clones only, with some absent. The sample holds some 69,000 clones, 65% to 80% seen once. The antigens for these receptors are not known. The material sequenced was CD4+ T cells from PBMCs cultured without peptide, taken after COVID-19 vaccination. These receptors all stem from a human donor who received a COVID-19 vaccine.

This sequence joins TRBV5-1 and TRBJ1-1; TRBD1 might be the D (5 bases). Germline CDR1 SGHRS, CDR2 YFSETQ. CDR3 length: 15 amino acids. V lost 1 base, J lost 1 base, and 11 bases lay in between. This CDR3 is CASSLMGVPNTEAFF. The DNA of the CDR3 is TGCGCCAGCAGCTTGATGGGGGTCCCGAACACTGAAGCTTTCTTT.

The chain combines TRBV6-5 with TRBJ1-4; no firm D call. Germline V gives CDR1 MNHEY, CDR2 SVGAGI. CDR3 length: 16 amino acids. V was clipped by 0 bases and J by 0 bases, with 8 bases between them. This chain's CDR3 is CASSYSQYATNEKLFF. DNA for the CDR3: TGTGCCAGCAGTTACTCGCAATATGCAACTAATGAAAAACTGTTTTTT.

This rearrangement joins TRBV5-1 to TRBJ2-3, with D maybe TRBD2 (7 bases). CDR1 is SGHRS and CDR2 is YFSETQ in the germline V gene. V was cut by 2 bases and J by 5 bases, with 12 bases left in between. This CDR3 is 14 amino acids long. CDR3 bases: TGCGCCAGCAGCTTATTAAGGGGGGGAGATACGCAGTATTTT. Its protein is CASSLLRGGDTQYF. Filled out from reference TRBV5-1 and TRBJ2-3, the complete variable domain reads KAGVTQTPRYLIKTRGQQVTLSCSPISGHRSVSWYQQTPGQGLQFLFEYFSETQRNKGNFPGRFSGRQFSNSRSEMNVSTLELGDSALYLCASSLLRGGDTQYFGPGTRLTVL.

This clone showed up just a few times. For the CDR3, the DNA is TGCGCCAGCAGCCAGATTATCCTCCGGGACAGGGTACACACCGGGGAGCTGTTTTTT. It yields the protein CASSQIILRDRVHTGELFF. The J gene is TRBJ2-2, the V gene TRBV4-1; 9 positions match TRBD1. With 3 bases clipped from V and 3 bases from J, the junction kept 14 bases outside the gene matches. Germline V lookup: CDR1 MGHRA, CDR2 YSYEKL. CDR3 length: 19 amino acids.

The CDR3 is CAGQANEKLFF. DNA for the CDR3: TGTGCGGGACAGGCGAATGAAAAACTGTTTTTT. The V gene is TRBV2, the J gene TRBJ1-4; 8 positions agree with TRBD1. CDR3 length: 11 amino acids. Germline-derived CDR1 and CDR2 are SNHLY and FYNNEI.

The CDR3 DNA sequence: TGTGCCAGCAGCCCCCAGCGGGGCCACAATGAGCAGTTCTTC. Protein product: CASSPQRGHNEQFF. The rearrangement uses TRBV9 and TRBJ2-1; 7 nucleotides line up with TRBD2. In germline, CDR1 is SGDLS, CDR2 YYNGEE. The CDR3 length is 14 residues. With V trimmed by 4 bases and J by 5 bases, 6 bases remained unmatched. Full variable domain (remainder filled in from reference TRBV9 and TRBJ2-1): DSGVTQTPKHLITATGQRVTLRCSPRSGDLSVYWYQQSLDQGLQFLIQYYNGEERAKGNILERFSAQQFPDLHSELNLSSLELGDSALYFCASSPQRGHNEQFFGPGTRLTVL.

This chain connects TRBV18 to TRBJ1-5; the D gene is possibly TRBD1 (6 bases). Germline loops: CDR1 KGHSH, CDR2 LQKENI. This CDR3 has 13 residues. The V end was cut by 2 bases, the J end by 8 bases, with 10 bases between. As DNA, the CDR3 is TGTGCCAGCTCACCATACCCAGGGGAGCCCCAGCATTTT. Its translation is CASSPYPGEPQHF.

The rearrangement joins TRBV2 to TRBJ2-5; no clear D. Germline V gene data show CDR1 as SNHLY and CDR2 as FYNNEI. V was pared by 8 bases and J by 5 bases, with 12 bases between. The CDR3 length is 12 residues. The CDR3 protein is CASGRHGETQYF. DNA for the CDR3: TGTGCCAGCGGGCGGCATGGGGAGACCCAGTACTTC.

V usage is TRBV5-5 and J usage is TRBJ1-6; no firm D call. In germline, CDR1 is SGHKS, CDR2 YYEKEE (reference sequence). Trimming took off 0 bases at V and 8 bases at J, with 9 bases between the two ends. The CDR3 is 14 amino acids. CDR3 DNA: TGTGCCAGCAGCTTGGTGCCCGCTGATTCACCCCTCCACTTT. This gives the protein CASSLVPADSPLHF.

This chain uses TRBV6-5 with TRBJ1-3; D is unresolved. The CDR3 is 15 residues long. Germline CDR1 is MNHEY and CDR2 is SVGAGI. V was clipped by 7 bases and J by 4 bases, with 17 bases between them. The CDR3: CASIRASDAGNTIYF. Written as DNA, the CDR3 is TGTGCCAGCATACGGGCCTCCGACGCCGGAAACACCATATATTTT.

This chain links TRBV2 with TRBJ1-1; no clear D gene. The CDR3 is 13 amino acids. V lost 5 bases to trimming and J lost 0 bases, with 7 bases between them. The germline CDR1 and CDR2 sequences are SNHLY and FYNNEI. CDR3 protein: CASSKDLNTEAFF. The CDR3 coding sequence is TGTGCCAGCAGTAAGGATCTGAACACTGAAGCTTTCTTT.

This sequence joins TRBV4-3 and TRBJ1-6, with TRBD1 matching over 7 bases. The length of the CDR3 is 16 residues. From germline, CDR1 is LGHNA and CDR2 YSLEER. With V trimmed by 4 bases and J by 9 bases, 12 bases remained unmatched. This CDR3 is CASSLQVQGGSSPLHF. Written as DNA, the CDR3 is TGCGCCAGCAGCCTCCAAGTCCAGGGGGGTAGTTCACCCCTCCACTTT.

V is TRBV24-1 and J is TRBJ2-5; 10 bases fit TRBD1. J gave up 5 bases and V 3 bases, and 8 bases lay outside the gene matches. This CDR3 contains 16 residues. Per the germline V gene, CDR1 is KGHDR and CDR2 is SFDVKD. The CDR3 nucleotides read TGTGCCACCAGTGATGCTTCGGGACAGGGGTATGAGACCCAGTACTTC. The encoded protein is CATSDASGQGYETQYF.

CDR3 protein: CALGGGYEQYV. The CDR3 nucleotides are TGTGCCCTGGGCGGGGGCTACGAGCAGTACGTC. The chain uses TRBV7-3 and TRBJ2-7, with 7 bases aligning to TRBD2. This CDR3 has 11 amino acids. CDR1 SGHTA and CDR2 FQGTGA come from the germline V gene. Losses at the gene ends were 11 bases for V and 3 bases for J; bases not matched to a gene: 4.

The chain carries TRBV24-1 and TRBJ2-7; 7 nucleotides align to TRBD1. J gave up 3 bases and V 8 bases, and 15 bases lay outside the gene matches. The CDR3 loop spans 16 amino acids. Germline V gives CDR1 KGHDR, CDR2 SFDVKD. The CDR3 region has the DNA TGTGCCACCAATCCAGCCTCGACAGGGACGGACTACGAGCAGTACGTC. As protein: CATNPASTGTDYEQYV.